The T cell receptor beta chain described here comes from a study of siplizumab effects on memory and regulatory T cells (dated by TCRdb to between 2018 and 2021). For the study in its entirety: The study examined how the anti-CD2 antibody siplizumab affects alloreactive T-cell subsets in allogeneic mixed lymphocyte reactions built from human PBMCs.

CDR1 and CDR2 are drawn from the germline V gene (reference sequence): GTSNPN, SVGIG. Including the terminal cysteine and phenylalanine, the CDR3 comprises 11 residues. Here the CDR3 DNA is all that survives: 33 bases in frame from base 1. Cut back by 3 bases and 6 bases, the V and J ends lie 9 bases apart. With regard to this clone: Its antigen remains unidentified. Per-base quality was not reported, and no clone a single base away is much larger than it.

Sorted unstimulated T cells and proliferating T cells recovered from mixed lymphocyte reactions underwent TCRbeta CDR3 sequencing. Fresh whole blood from more than 8 HLA-typed healthy donors was used as the source from which PBMCs were isolated. To map where alloreactive clones came from, unstimulated CD4+ non-regulatory T cells were FACS-sorted. The method was the immunoSEQ multiplex PCR assay. Roughly 100,000 TCR templates per sample were assayed by the deep sequencing platform. Genomic DNA extracted from sorted T cells was the material used for TCRbeta CDR3 sequencing. The study's own analysis went as follows. The R programming language was used for clonal analysis of the TCRbeta CDR3 data. Unstimulated samples were compared with post-reaction CFSE-low samples to define alloreactive CD4+ and CD8+ clones. Regulatory or non-regulatory origin was assigned to alloreactive CD4+ clones by matching of sequences to sorted unstimulated Treg and non-Treg repertoires. This is the immuneACCESS table as TCRdb keeps it, with only in-frame sequences that have V and J called. A part of the clones is gone; compared with another copy, unresolved V genes explain less than half, and the rest is unexplained. V and J calls and clone size are those listed in that table; D and trimming were worked out from the DNA. For this sample the table gives approximately 90,000 clones, of which approximately 93% were detected only once. The ten largest account for roughly 0.29% of the sample.

Summary of the overall study and its limitations: Among mappable alloreactive CD4+ clones, an average Treg-derived fraction of less than 70% was observed with siplizumab, compared with approximately 25% in control reactions. Because sequences at frequencies below about 10^-5 were poorly captured, only a minor fraction of alloreactive clones could be mapped back to unstimulated subsets. A naive or memory phenotype could not be assigned to roughly 75-96% of proliferating CD4+ or CD8+ clones. No functional confirmation was obtained for the suppressive function of proliferating Tregs from siplizumab cultures. Unstimulated naive T cells appeared more diverse than memory T cells, and naive cells seemed to contribute substantially to the alloresponse. Siplizumab significantly lowered the cumulative frequency of alloreactive sequences that could be traced to unstimulated CD4+ memory T cells.

Sequenced input: non-Treg CD4+ T cells sorted from blood. The sample's cell subset or site label is to be understood as: FACS-sorted unstimulated CD4+ non-regulatory T cells. The rearranged chain carries TRBV30 and TRBJ2-7, with an unclear D gene assignment. The TCR originated in a human donor in good health. The CDR3 protein: CAWRTLGEQYF. The DNA is TGTGCCTGGAGGACCCTAGGCGAGCAGTACTTC.